The clone carrying this T cell receptor (beta chain) appeared a single time. The CDR3 has 13 amino acids. After removal of 3 bases from V and 8 bases from J, the junction contained 3 bases not matched to a gene. Germline V gene data show CDR1 as KGHSH and CDR2 as LQKENI. This specimen comes from a study of cytomegalovirus exposure and HLA in healthy donors. TCRdb's copy holds only in-frame clones and misses some; the assay was immunoSEQ multiplex PCR. The sample gives roughly 60,000 clones, 90% to 95% of which show up once; roughly 6.3% is in the top ten. Sequenced material: PBMCs. J is TRBJ1-4 and V is TRBV18; 7 nucleotides align to TRBD1. This TCR came from a woman in her late teens or twenties in good health and CMV-seropositive. The CDR3 DNA follows: TGTGCCAGCTCACCGGGACAGAACGAAAAACTGTTTTTT. Translating it yields CASSPGQNEKLFF.